Sequencing of this TCR beta chain was carried out in a study of type 1 regulatory T cells. Study-level information: T-allo10 is a Tr1-enriched, alloantigen-specific CD4 T cell product made in vitro. Overall study results and limits: Compared with non-Tr1 cells, Tr1 cells showed a narrower TCR repertoire.

MiXCR, applied by TCRdb to the reads, yields one record per CDR3 protein. The table shows about 65,000 distinct CDR3 sequences, with approximately 47% occurring only once. This clonotype was found a few times. As yet, its antigen is unknown. Germline CDR1 reads DFQATT; CDR2 reads SNEGSKA (reference sequence). V shed 0 bases and J shed 5 bases, with 11 bases lying between them. The CDR3 extends over 14 amino acids. J is TRBJ1-5 and V is TRBV20-1; D perhaps matches TRBD1 (5 bases). Sequenced sample: cultured non-Tr1 T cells, either the whole culture or a sorted T cell fraction (not recorded which). The clonotype was recovered from a human donor in good health. The CDR3, as DNA: TGCAGTGCTAGAGATAATGGGGGGGATCAGCCCCAGCATTTT. Protein product: CSARDNGGDQPQHF.